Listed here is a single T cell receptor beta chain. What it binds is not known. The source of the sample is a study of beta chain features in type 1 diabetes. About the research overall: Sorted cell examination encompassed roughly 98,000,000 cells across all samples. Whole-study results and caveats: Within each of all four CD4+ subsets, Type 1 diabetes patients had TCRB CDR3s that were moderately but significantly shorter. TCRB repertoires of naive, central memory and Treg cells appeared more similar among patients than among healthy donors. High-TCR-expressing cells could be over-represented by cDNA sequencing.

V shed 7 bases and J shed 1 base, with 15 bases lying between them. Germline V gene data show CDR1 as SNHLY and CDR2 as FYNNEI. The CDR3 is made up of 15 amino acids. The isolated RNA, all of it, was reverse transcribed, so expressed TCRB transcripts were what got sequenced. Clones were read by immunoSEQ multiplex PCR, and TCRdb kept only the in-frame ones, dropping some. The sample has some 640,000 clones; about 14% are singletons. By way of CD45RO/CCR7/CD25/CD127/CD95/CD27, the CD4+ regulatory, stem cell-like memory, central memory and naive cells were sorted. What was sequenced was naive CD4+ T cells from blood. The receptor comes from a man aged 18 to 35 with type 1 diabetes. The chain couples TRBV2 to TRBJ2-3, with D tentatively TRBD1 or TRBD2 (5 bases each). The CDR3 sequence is CASKRRGTGTDTQYF. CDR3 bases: TGTGCCAGCAAGAGACGGGGCACAGGCACAGATACGCAGTATTTT.